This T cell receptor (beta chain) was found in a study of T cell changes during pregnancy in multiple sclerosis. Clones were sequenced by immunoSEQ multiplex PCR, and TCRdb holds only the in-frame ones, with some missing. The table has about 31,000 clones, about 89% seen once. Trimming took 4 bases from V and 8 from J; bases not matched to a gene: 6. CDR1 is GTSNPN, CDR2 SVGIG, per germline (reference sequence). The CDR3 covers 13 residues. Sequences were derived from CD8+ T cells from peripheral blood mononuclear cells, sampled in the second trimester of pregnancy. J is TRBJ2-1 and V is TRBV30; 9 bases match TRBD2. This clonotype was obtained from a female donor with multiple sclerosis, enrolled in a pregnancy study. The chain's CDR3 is CAWISGSGYEQFF. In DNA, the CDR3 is TGTGCCTGGATTAGCGGGAGTGGCTATGAGCAGTTCTTC.